The clone carrying this TCR beta chain came up once. Original methodology: Nucleated cell number was recorded as an estimate derived from reference gene primer amplification. Generated by immunoSEQ multiplex PCR, the TCRdb table keeps only in-frame clones and is missing some. For V, J and clone size, that table is used; D and trimming come from the DNA. In the table there are around 100,000 clones, about 84% of which are singletons. Germline loops: CDR1 MGHRA, CDR2 YSYEKL. The ends lost 4 bases at V and 3 bases at J; junction bases unmatched: 7. The CDR3 loop spans 15 amino acids. This specimen belongs to a study of blood T cell repertoires in COVID-19. Overall study: The origin of the acute and convalescent COVID-19 samples was the United States, Italy and Spain. Sample material is recorded as cDNA or gDNA derived from T cells, B-cell-depleted T cells, or PBMCs.

V gene TRBV4-1 combines with J gene TRBJ2-7, with 9 positions matching TRBD2. Source material: peripheral blood. This clonotype was sampled from a human donor in a cohort sampled during active COVID-19. In DNA form, the CDR3 reads TGCGCCAGCAGCCCCTTAGCGGGAGTTAACTACGAGCAGTACTTC. This translates into CASSPLAGVNYEQYF.